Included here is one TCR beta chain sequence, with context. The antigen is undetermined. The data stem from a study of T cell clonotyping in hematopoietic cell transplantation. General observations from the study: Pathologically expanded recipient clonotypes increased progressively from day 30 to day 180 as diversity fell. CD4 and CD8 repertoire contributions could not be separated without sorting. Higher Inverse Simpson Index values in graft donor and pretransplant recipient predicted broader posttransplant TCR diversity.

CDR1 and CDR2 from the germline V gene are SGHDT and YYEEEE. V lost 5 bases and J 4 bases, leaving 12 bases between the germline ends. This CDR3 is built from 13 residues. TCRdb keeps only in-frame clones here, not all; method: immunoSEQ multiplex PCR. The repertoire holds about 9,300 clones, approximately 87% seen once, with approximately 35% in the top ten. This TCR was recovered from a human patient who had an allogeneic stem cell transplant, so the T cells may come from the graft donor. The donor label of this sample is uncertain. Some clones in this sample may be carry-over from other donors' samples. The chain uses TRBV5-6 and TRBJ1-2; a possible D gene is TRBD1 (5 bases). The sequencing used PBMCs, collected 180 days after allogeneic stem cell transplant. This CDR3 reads CASRGERSYGYTF. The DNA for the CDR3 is TGTGCCAGCAGGGGGGAACGGTCCTATGGCTACACCTTC.